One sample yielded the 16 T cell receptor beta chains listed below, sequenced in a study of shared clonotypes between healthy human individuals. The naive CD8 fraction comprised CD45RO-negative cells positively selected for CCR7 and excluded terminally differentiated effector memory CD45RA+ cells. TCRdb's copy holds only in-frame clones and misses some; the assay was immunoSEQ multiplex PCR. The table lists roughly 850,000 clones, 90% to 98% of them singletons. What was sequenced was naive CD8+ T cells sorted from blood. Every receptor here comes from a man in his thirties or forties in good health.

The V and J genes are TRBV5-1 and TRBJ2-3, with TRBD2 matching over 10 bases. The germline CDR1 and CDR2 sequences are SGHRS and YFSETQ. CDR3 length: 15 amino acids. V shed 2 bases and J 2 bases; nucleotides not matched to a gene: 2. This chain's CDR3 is CASSLLAGSTDTQYF. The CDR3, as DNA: TGCGCCAGCAGCTTACTAGCGGGATCCACAGATACGCAGTATTTT.

CDR3 bases: TGCAGTGCTAGTTTCCTCAATGAGCAGTTCTTC. Encoded protein: CSASFLNEQFF. The genes are TRBV20-1 and TRBJ2-1; D remains unclear. With 3 bases removed from V and 6 bases from J, the gap between germline ends came to 6 bases. CDR1 is DFQATT and CDR2 is SNEGSKA in the germline V gene (reference sequence). The CDR3 has 11 amino acids.

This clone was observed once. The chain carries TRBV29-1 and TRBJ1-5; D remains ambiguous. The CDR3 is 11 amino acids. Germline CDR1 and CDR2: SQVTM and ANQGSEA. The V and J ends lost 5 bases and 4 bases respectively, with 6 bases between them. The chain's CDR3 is CSVRLNQPQHF. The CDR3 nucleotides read TGCAGCGTTCGCCTTAATCAGCCCCAGCATTTT.

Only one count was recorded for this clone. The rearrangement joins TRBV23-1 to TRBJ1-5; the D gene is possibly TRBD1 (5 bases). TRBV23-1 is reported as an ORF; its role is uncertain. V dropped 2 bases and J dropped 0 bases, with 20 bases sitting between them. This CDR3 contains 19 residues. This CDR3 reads CASSQKSVGGYSSNQPQHF. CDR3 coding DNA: TGCGCCAGCAGTCAAAAAAGTGTTGGGGGATACTCTAGCAATCAGCCCCAGCATTTT.

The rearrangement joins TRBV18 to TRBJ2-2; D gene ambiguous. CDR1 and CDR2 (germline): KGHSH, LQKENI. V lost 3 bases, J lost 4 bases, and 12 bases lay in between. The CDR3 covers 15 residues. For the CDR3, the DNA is TGTGCCAGCTCACCCCAGGACGATTCCACCGGGGAGCTGTTTTTT. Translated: CASSPQDDSTGELFF.

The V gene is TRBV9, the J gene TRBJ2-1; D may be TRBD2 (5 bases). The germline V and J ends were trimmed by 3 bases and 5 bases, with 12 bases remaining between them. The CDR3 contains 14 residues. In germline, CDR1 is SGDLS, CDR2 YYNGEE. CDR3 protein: CASSDRIGDNEQFF. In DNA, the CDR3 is TGTGCCAGCAGCGACCGCATCGGGGACAATGAGCAGTTCTTC.

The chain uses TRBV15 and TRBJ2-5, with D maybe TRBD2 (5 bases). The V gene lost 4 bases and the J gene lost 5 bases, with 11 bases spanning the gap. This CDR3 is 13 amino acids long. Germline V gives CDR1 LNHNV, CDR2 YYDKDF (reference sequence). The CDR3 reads CATSILVSETQYF. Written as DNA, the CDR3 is TGTGCCACCAGCATACTAGTCTCGGAGACCCAGTACTTC.

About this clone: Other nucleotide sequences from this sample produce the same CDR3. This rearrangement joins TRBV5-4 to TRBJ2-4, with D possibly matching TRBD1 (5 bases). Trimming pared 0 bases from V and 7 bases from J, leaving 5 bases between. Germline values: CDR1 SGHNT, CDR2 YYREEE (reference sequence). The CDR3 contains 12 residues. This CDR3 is CASSLGGNIQYF. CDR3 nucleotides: TGTGCCAGCAGCTTGGGGGGCAACATTCAGTACTTC.

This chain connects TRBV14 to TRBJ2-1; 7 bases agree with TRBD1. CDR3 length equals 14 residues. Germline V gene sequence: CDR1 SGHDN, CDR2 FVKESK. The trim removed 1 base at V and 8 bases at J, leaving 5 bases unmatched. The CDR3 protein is CASSQVNRGYEQFF. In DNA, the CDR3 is TGTGCCAGCAGCCAAGTGAACAGGGGCTATGAGCAGTTCTTC.

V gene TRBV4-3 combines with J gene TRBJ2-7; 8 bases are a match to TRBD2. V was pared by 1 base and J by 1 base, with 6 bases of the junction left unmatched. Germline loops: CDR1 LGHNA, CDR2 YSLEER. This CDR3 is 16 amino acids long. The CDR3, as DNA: TGCGCCAGCAGCCAAGCGTGGGCGGGAGGATCCTACGAGCAGTACTTC. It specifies CASSQAWAGGSYEQYF.

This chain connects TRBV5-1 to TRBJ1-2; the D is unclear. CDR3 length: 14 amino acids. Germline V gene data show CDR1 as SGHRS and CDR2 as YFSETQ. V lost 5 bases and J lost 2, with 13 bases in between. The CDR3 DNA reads TGCGCCAGCAGTAGTGCCGGGCTAAACTATGGCTACACCTTC. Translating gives CASSSAGLNYGYTF.

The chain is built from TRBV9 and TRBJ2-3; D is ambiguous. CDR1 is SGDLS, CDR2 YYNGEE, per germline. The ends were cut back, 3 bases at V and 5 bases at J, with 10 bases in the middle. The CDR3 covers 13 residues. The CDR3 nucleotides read TGTGCCAGCAGCGGATCATCGGGAGATACGCAGTATTTT. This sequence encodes CASSGSSGDTQYF. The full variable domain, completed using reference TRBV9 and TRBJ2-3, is DSGVTQTPKHLITATGQRVTLRCSPRSGDLSVYWYQQSLDQGLQFLIQYYNGEERAKGNILERFSAQQFPDLHSELNLSSLELGDSALYFCASSGSSGDTQYFGPGTRLTVL.

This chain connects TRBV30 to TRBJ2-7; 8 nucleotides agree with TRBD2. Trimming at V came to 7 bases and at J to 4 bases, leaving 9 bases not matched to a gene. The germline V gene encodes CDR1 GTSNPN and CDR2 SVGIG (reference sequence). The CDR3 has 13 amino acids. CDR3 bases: TGTGCCTCGCGAAGCGGGAGCTCGTACGAGCAGTACTTC. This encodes CASRSGSSYEQYF.

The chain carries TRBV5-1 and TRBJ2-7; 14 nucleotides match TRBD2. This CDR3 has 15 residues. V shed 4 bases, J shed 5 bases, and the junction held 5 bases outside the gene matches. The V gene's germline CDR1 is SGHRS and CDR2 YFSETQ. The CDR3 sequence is CASSRGLAGVDEQYF. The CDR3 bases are TGCGCCAGCAGCAGGGGACTAGCGGGAGTAGACGAGCAGTACTTC.

Here the CDR3 DNA reads TGTGCCAGCAGCTTGGGTGACAAGCAGTACTTC. Its translation is CASSLGDKQYF. This chain joins TRBV5-4 and TRBJ2-7; D is unresolved. The CDR3 is 11 amino acids. Trimming pared 0 bases from V and 8 bases from J, leaving 6 bases between. CDR1 and CDR2 (germline): SGHNT, YYREEE (reference sequence).

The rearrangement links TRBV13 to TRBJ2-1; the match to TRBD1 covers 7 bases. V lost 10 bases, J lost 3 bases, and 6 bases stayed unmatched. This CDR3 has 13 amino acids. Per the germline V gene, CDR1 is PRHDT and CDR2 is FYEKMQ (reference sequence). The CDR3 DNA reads TGTGCCACAAGGGGGACAGACTACAATGAGCAGTTCTTC. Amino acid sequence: CATRGTDYNEQFF.